The 32 T cell receptor beta chains reported below all come from one sample, sequenced in a study of early T cells in non-severe SARS-CoV-2 infection. Via MiXCR, TCRdb re-called the 5' RACE reads, giving one row per CDR3 protein. The sample holds about 110,000 distinct CDR3 sequences, roughly 10% seen once. The sample taken for sequencing was whole blood. All receptors come from an adult who was a healthcare worker with PCR-confirmed SARS-CoV-2 infection or an uninfected control (not recorded which).

V is TRBV5-1 and J is TRBJ2-1, with TRBD2 matching over 10 bases. The CDR3 spans 15 residues. The junction had 3 bases not matched to a gene; V was cut back by 2 bases and J by 4 bases. Germline lookup yields CDR1 SGHRS and CDR2 YFSETQ. CDR3 sequence (DNA): TGCGCCAGCAGCTTAGCGGGAGGGAAATACAATGAGCAGTTCTTC. The encoded protein is CASSLAGGKYNEQFF.

This sequence joins TRBV7-2 and TRBJ2-1, with D uncertain. Per the germline V gene, CDR1 is SGHTA and CDR2 is FQGNSA. This CDR3 has 15 residues. The V end was cut by 0 bases, the J end by 0 bases, with 6 bases between. CDR3 nucleotide sequence: TGTGCCAGCAGCTTAGCGACATACTCCTACAATGAGCAGTTCTTC. Its protein is CASSLATYSYNEQFF.

This chain uses TRBV28 with TRBJ2-1; TRBD2 matches 8 bases. Looked up from germline, CDR1 is MDHEN and CDR2 is SYDVKM. This CDR3 comprises 15 residues. Trimming took 7 bases from V and 5 from J; bases not matched to a gene: 10. In DNA form, the CDR3 reads TGTGCCAGCAAGGCTGGGCGGGGGGCGAACAATGAGCAGTTCTTC. As protein: CASKAGRGANNEQFF. The complete variable domain, with remaining parts taken from reference TRBV28 and TRBJ2-1, reads DVKVTQSSRYLVKRTGEKVFLECVQDMDHENMFWYRQDPGLGLRLIYFSYDVKMKEKGDIPEGYSVSREKKERFSLILESASTNQTSMYLCASKAGRGANNEQFFGPGTRLTVL.

This clonotype was detected a few times. The rearrangement joins TRBV28 to TRBJ1-1; TRBD1 is a possible D gene (5 bases). Trimming pared 5 bases from V and 8 bases from J, leaving 15 bases between. The CDR3 extends over 13 amino acids. Germline V gene sequence: CDR1 MDHEN, CDR2 SYDVKM. The DNA for the CDR3 is TGTGCCAGCAGTCGACTTTTGACAGAAGAAGCTTTCTTT. This encodes CASSRLLTEEAFF.

This clonotype was picked up a small number of times. The chain carries TRBV7-2 and TRBJ2-7, with TRBD2 matching 7 bases. The length of the CDR3 is 17 residues. The ends lost 5 bases at V and 0 bases at J; junction bases unmatched: 13. Germline V gene data show CDR1 as SGHTA and CDR2 as FQGNSA. CDR3 bases: TGTGCCAGCAGCCCAGGCCTCGGAGCGGGAAACTCCTACGAGCAGTACTTC. Encoded protein: CASSPGLGAGNSYEQYF. The entire variable domain, with the rest obtained from reference TRBV7-2 and TRBJ2-7, is as follows: GAGVSQSPSNKVTEKGKDVELRCDPISGHTALYWYRQSLGQGLEFLIYFQGNSAPDKSGLPSDRFSAERTGGSVSTLTIQRTQQEDSAVYLCASSPGLGAGNSYEQYFGPGTRLTVT.

V and J are TRBV7-2 and TRBJ2-1; 10 bases line up with TRBD2. J lost 7 bases, V lost 1 base, and 16 bases had no gene match. The germline V gene has CDR1 SGHTA and CDR2 FQGNSA. The length of the CDR3 is 19 residues. The CDR3 bases are TGTGCCAGCAGCTTAGGAGGTTTGAGCGGGAGGGCCAAGTTTAATGAGCAGTTCTTC. Protein product: CASSLGGLSGRAKFNEQFF.

This clonotype was observed many times. V is TRBV30 and J is TRBJ2-2; D gene ambiguous. The V gene lost 2 bases and the J gene lost 6 bases, with 4 bases spanning the gap. The CDR3 is 11 residues long. The germline gives CDR1 GTSNPN, CDR2 SVGIG (reference sequence). The DNA for the CDR3 is TGTGCCTGGAGTTACTCCGGGGAGCTGTTTTTT. It yields the protein CAWSYSGELFF.

This clonotype has a count of ten or more. The chain carries TRBV12-3 or TRBV12-4 and TRBJ2-5; D tentatively reads TRBD1 or TRBD2 (5 bases each). This CDR3 is 11 amino acids long. V lost 5 bases and J 10 bases, leaving 11 bases between the germline ends. The CDR3 DNA is TGTGCCAGCAGTCCGAGAGGGGTCCAGTACTTC. Translated, it gives CASSPRGVQYF.

The chain has TRBV29-1 and TRBJ1-1; D ambiguous. The V gene lost 4 bases and the J gene lost 7 bases, with 10 bases spanning the gap. The CDR3 is 11 amino acids. Germline V gives CDR1 SQVTM, CDR2 ANQGSEA. The CDR3 DNA is TGCAGCGTTGGGGGAGAAATTGAAGCTTTCTTT. Its translation: CSVGGEIEAFF.

This clonotype was counted many times. The V and J genes are TRBV4-1 and TRBJ2-3; unclear D gene. The CDR3 extends over 13 amino acids. V dropped 3 bases and J dropped 0 bases, with 4 bases sitting between them. Germline V gene data show CDR1 as MGHRA and CDR2 as YSYEKL. The CDR3 DNA reads as TGCGCCAGCAGCCACTGCAGCACAGATACGCAGTATTTT. Translation: CASSHCSTDTQYF.

This clonotype has just a few counts. The V gene is TRBV7-2, the J gene TRBJ2-6; perhaps TRBD2 as D (5 bases). CDR3 length: 17 amino acids. The ends were cut back, 1 base at V and 3 bases at J, with 13 bases in the middle. Germline CDR1 reads SGHTA; CDR2 reads FQGNSA. The CDR3 coding sequence is TGTGCCAGCAGCTTAGTCGCTTCTAGCCGTGGGGCCAACGTCCTGACTTTC. This encodes CASSLVASSRGANVLTF.

The chain is built from TRBV7-9 and TRBJ2-5; D is unclear. The CDR3 is made up of 15 amino acids. Germline V gene data show CDR1 as SEHNR and CDR2 as FQNEAQ (reference sequence). V was clipped by 3 bases and J by 7 bases, with 18 bases between them. In nucleotides, the CDR3 is TGTGCCAGCAGCTTCGAGAGGACCCACGCCGCGACCCAGTACTTC. Its translation is CASSFERTHAATQYF. Based on the CDR3 plus reference TRBV7-9 and TRBJ2-5, the full variable domain is DTGVSQNPRHKITKRGQNVTFRCDPISEHNRLYWYRQTLGQGPEFLTYFQNEAQLEKSRLLSDRFSAERPKGSFSTLEIQRTEQGDSAMYLCASSFERTHAATQYFGPGTRLLVL.

The rearrangement links TRBV11-2 to TRBJ2-4; no definite D call. Germline CDR1 reads SGHAT; CDR2 reads FQNNGV. CDR3 length equals 16 residues. V was cut by 0 bases and J by 0 bases, with 9 bases left in between. The CDR3 is CASSLDGRIAKNIQYF. The CDR3 DNA sequence: TGTGCCAGCAGCTTAGATGGACGGATAGCCAAAAACATTCAGTACTTC.

This clonotype was recorded a few times. The CDR3 DNA follows: TGTGCCAGCAGCCCCCGAGCCGCAGAAGAGACCCAGTACTTC. Residues: CASSPRAAEETQYF. The chain is built from TRBV7-8 and TRBJ2-5; D is undetermined. Trimming left V 5 bases short and J 3 bases short, with 13 bases between. Germline CDR1 and CDR2: SGHVS and FQNEAQ. This CDR3 spans 14 amino acids.

This clonotype appeared many times. The chain carries TRBV27 and TRBJ1-6; D unclear. The V end lost 6 bases, the J end lost 10 bases, and 13 bases lay between the germline ends. CDR1 MNHEY and CDR2 SMNVEV come from the germline V gene (reference sequence). The CDR3 is 13 residues long. CDR3 amino acids: CASRRVLGSPLHF. In nucleotides, the CDR3 is TGTGCCAGCAGGCGAGTCCTGGGGTCACCCCTCCACTTT.

This clonotype has a handful of counts. The V call is TRBV5-1, the J call TRBJ2-3; 7 bases align to TRBD2. Germline V gene data show CDR1 as SGHRS and CDR2 as YFSETQ. The CDR3 consists of 14 residues. V was clipped by 4 bases and J by 5 bases; unmatched bases: 7. The CDR3: CASSPQGGEDTQYF. CDR3 nucleotide sequence: TGCGCCAGCAGCCCCCAGGGAGGGGAAGATACGCAGTATTTT.

This chain connects TRBV6-2 or TRBV6-3 to TRBJ2-4, with D uncertain. V lost 5 bases and J lost 8, with 10 bases in between. The CDR3 is made up of 12 amino acids. The germline gives CDR1 MNHEY, CDR2 SVGEGT. CDR3 nucleotide sequence: TGTGCCAGCAGTGCGCGACTTCACATTCAGTACTTC. Translated, it gives CASSARLHIQYF.

This clonotype was recorded a few times. The J gene is TRBJ1-4, the V gene TRBV12-3 or TRBV12-4; weak D call: TRBD1 (5 bases). This CDR3 comprises 14 residues. The V and J ends lost 6 bases and 4 bases respectively, with 12 bases between them. The CDR3 coding sequence is TGTGCCAGCAGCGGGGGACCGAATAATGAAAAACTGTTTTTT. Translated: CASSGGPNNEKLFF.

The V gene is TRBV20-1, the J gene TRBJ2-7; 8 bases align to TRBD2. Germline V gives CDR1 DFQATT, CDR2 SNEGSKA (reference sequence). V lost 5 bases to trimming and J lost 9 bases; unmatched junction nucleotides: 21. This CDR3 spans 16 amino acids. The CDR3 region is CSARGLGGGAGVGQYF. The DNA of the CDR3 is TGCAGTGCTCGGGGTCTTGGTGGCGGAGCGGGAGTAGGGCAGTACTTC.

This clonotype has a count of ten or more. The chain recombines TRBV5-1 with TRBJ2-1, with 11 nucleotides matching TRBD2. V gave up 5 bases and J gave up 7 bases; unmatched junction bases: 5. The CDR3 sequence is 14 residues long. Looked up from germline, CDR1 is SGHRS and CDR2 is YFSETQ. Here the CDR3 DNA reads TGCGCCAGCAGGAGACTAGCGGGAAGTAATGAGCAGTTCTTC. Translation gives CASRRLAGSNEQFF. The full variable domain, with the rest looked up from reference TRBV5-1 and TRBJ2-1, is KAGVTQTPRYLIKTRGQQVTLSCSPISGHRSVSWYQQTPGQGLQFLFEYFSETQRNKGNFPGRFSGRQFSNSRSEMNVSTLELGDSALYLCASRRLAGSNEQFFGPGTRLTVL.

This clonotype was seen a handful of times. The chain combines TRBV28 with TRBJ2-1, with D uncertain. The V end was cut by 5 bases, the J end by 9 bases, with 11 bases between. The CDR3 loop spans 12 amino acids. CDR1 is MDHEN and CDR2 is SYDVKM in the germline V gene. In DNA, the CDR3 is TGTGCCAGCAGTATCACAAACTCTGAGCAGTTCTTC. Protein sequence: CASSITNSEQFF.

The sample holds many counts of this clonotype. The V call is TRBV5-1, the J call TRBJ1-1; D uncertain. V was cut by 0 bases and J by 11 bases, with 11 bases left in between. The CDR3 runs to 12 residues. Germline V gene lookup returns CDR1 SGHRS and CDR2 YFSETQ. The CDR3, as DNA: TGCGCCAGCAGCTTGGATGGAGGGCACGCTTTCTTT. Translated, it gives CASSLDGGHAFF.

This clonotype was recorded many times. J is TRBJ2-2 and V is TRBV6-6; D remains unclear. Germline loops: CDR1 MNHNY, CDR2 SVGAGI (reference sequence). The CDR3 has 17 residues. The germline V and J ends were trimmed by 0 bases and 2 bases, with 13 bases remaining between them. CDR3 loop: CASSYSEAAANTGELFF. The CDR3 DNA reads TGTGCCAGCAGTTACTCCGAGGCGGCGGCAAACACCGGGGAGCTGTTTTTT.

This clonotype was recorded many times. The CDR3 nucleotides read TGTGCCAGCAGTGGCTCCTATAATTCACCCCTCCACTTT. This codes for CASSGSYNSPLHF. J is TRBJ1-6 and V is TRBV6-5; D is undetermined. The CDR3 length is 13 residues. Germline CDR1 and CDR2: MNHEY and SVGAGI. With 5 bases removed from V and 0 bases from J, the gap between germline ends came to 2 bases.

The chain combines TRBV5-1 with TRBJ1-1; possibly TRBD1 for D (5 bases). Germline V gene lookup returns CDR1 SGHRS and CDR2 YFSETQ. The CDR3 covers 14 residues. Trimming shortened V by 4 bases and J by 3 bases, and 13 bases separated the two germline ends. Here the CDR3 reads CASSLDSTDTEAFF. The CDR3 nucleotides read TGCGCCAGCAGCCTAGACAGCACGGACACTGAAGCTTTCTTT.

This clonotype was seen only a few times. This chain links TRBV7-8 with TRBJ1-1, with 12 bases aligning to TRBD1. J gave up 5 bases and V 4 bases, and 8 bases lay outside the gene matches. The CDR3 has 16 amino acids. CDR1 SGHVS and CDR2 FQNEAQ come from the germline V gene. As DNA, the CDR3 is TGTGCCAGCAGCTCCCGGGACAGGGGGCGTTGGACTGAAGCTTTCTTT. Encoded protein: CASSSRDRGRWTEAFF.

There are many counts of this clonotype. The CDR3, as DNA: TGCAGTGCTATACGTTACACTGAAGCTTTCTTT. It translates to CSAIRYTEAFF. V usage is TRBV20-1 and J usage is TRBJ1-1; unclear D gene. The germline CDR1 and CDR2 sequences are DFQATT and SNEGSKA (reference sequence). Deletions cut 4 bases from V and 3 bases from J, with 6 bases between. The CDR3 is made up of 11 amino acids.

Points on this clonotype: This sequence may be a read error, since a much larger clone differs from it by one base. The rearrangement uses TRBV28 and TRBJ2-2; 9 bases are a match to TRBD2. The junction had 10 bases not matched to a gene; V was cut back by 4 bases and J by 1 base. The CDR3 has 18 residues. Germline V lookup: CDR1 MDHEN, CDR2 SYDVKM. CDR3 bases: TGTGCCAGCAGTTCAATTGTAGCGGGAGTGAGGAACACCGGGGAGCTGTTTTTT. Protein product: CASSSIVAGVRNTGELFF.

This clonotype has ten or more counts. This chain links TRBV20-1 with TRBJ2-3; 10 nucleotides match TRBD2. The CDR3 covers 18 residues. CDR1 and CDR2 from the germline V gene are DFQATT and SNEGSKA (reference sequence). V lost 3 bases to trimming and J lost 1 base; unmatched junction nucleotides: 13. In nucleotides, the CDR3 is TGCAGTGCTAGTAGTCCAGCGGGAGGGCCAAGGGGCACAGATACGCAGTATTTT. Encoded protein: CSASSPAGGPRGTDTQYF.

The DNA for the CDR3 is TGCGCCAGCAGCTTCACAGGGGACGATGAGACCCAGTACTTC. Translation gives CASSFTGDDETQYF. The chain joins TRBV5-1 to TRBJ2-5, with 7 bases identical to TRBD1. Germline V CDR1 and CDR2: SGHRS, YFSETQ. CDR3 length: 14 residues. With V trimmed by 2 bases and J by 5 bases, 6 bases remained unmatched.

The sample holds a few counts of this clonotype. CDR3 sequence: CASKMRGSGIYEQYF. The CDR3 DNA follows: TGTGCCAGCAAAATGAGGGGCAGTGGGATCTACGAGCAGTACTTC. The V gene is TRBV28, the J gene TRBJ2-7; D assignment may be TRBD1 or TRBD2 (5 bases each). The ends were cut back, 7 bases at V and 3 bases at J, with 19 bases in the middle. Germline V gene lookup returns CDR1 MDHEN and CDR2 SYDVKM. The CDR3 has 15 amino acids. Using reference TRBV28 and TRBJ2-7 for the parts outside the CDR3, the full variable domain is DVKVTQSSRYLVKRTGEKVFLECVQDMDHENMFWYRQDPGLGLRLIYFSYDVKMKEKGDIPEGYSVSREKKERFSLILESASTNQTSMYLCASKMRGSGIYEQYFGPGTRLTVT.

As regards this clonotype: A read error may produce the germline difference seen at one junction end. The V gene is TRBV28, the J gene TRBJ2-4; TRBD1 agrees at 8 bases. This CDR3 spans 16 amino acids. Looked up from germline, CDR1 is MDHEN and CDR2 is SYDVKM. The CDR3 sequence is CASSPTGGIAKNIQYF. Here the CDR3 DNA reads TGTGCCAGCAGTCCTACAGGGGGAATAGCCAAAAACATTCAATACTTC.